Each of the 8 T cell receptor beta chains below was sequenced from the same sample in a study of Graves' ophthalmopathy and Graves' hyperthyroidism. The authors amplified TCR beta CDR3 regions from RNA transcripts. The library came from an HTBI-primed first-round RT-PCR and a second-round multiplex PCR. One entry per CDR3 protein results from TCRdb running MiXCR on the multiplex PCR reads. The data show about 220,000 distinct CDR3 sequences, roughly 21% seen once. The sample was peripheral blood. All receptors derive from a woman in her fifties or sixties with Graves' ophthalmopathy.

This chain joins TRBV28 and TRBJ1-5; D not resolved. V was trimmed by 6 bases and J by 2 bases, leaving 11 bases between them. Germline V gene lookup returns CDR1 MDHEN and CDR2 SYDVKM. The CDR3 totals 14 residues. CDR3 sequence (DNA): TGTGCCAGCAGCCCACCCTTGGGCAATCAGCCCCAGCATTTT. Translation: CASSPPLGNQPQHF.

In this sample, this clonotype turned up a few times. The chain employs TRBV10-1 and TRBJ2-7; possible D gene TRBD2, 6 bases. Trimming took off 9 bases at V and 6 bases at J, with 18 bases between the two ends. Germline CDR1 and CDR2: WNHNN and SYGVQD (reference sequence). The CDR3 totals 13 residues. The CDR3 nucleotides read TGCGCCAGTTCTCGGACGCCGGAGGGCGAGCAGTACTTC. Translation: CASSRTPEGEQYF.

This clonotype came up many times. This chain uses TRBV7-2 with TRBJ2-7; D uncertain. This CDR3 has 14 amino acids. CDR1 and CDR2 (germline): SGHTA, FQGNSA. Trimming stripped 5 bases from V and 1 base from J, with 12 bases between. The CDR3 DNA reads as TGTGCCAGCAGCGCGACTCGCCTATCCTACGAGCAGTACTTC. Translation: CASSATRLSYEQYF.

In this sample, this clonotype turned up many times. The chain couples TRBV30 to TRBJ2-5; D call uncertain. Trimming took off 2 bases at V and 1 base at J, with 8 bases between the two ends. Germline V gives CDR1 GTSNPN, CDR2 SVGIG (reference sequence). This CDR3 has 13 residues. This CDR3 reads CAWSPSRQETQYF. The CDR3 nucleotides are TGTGCCTGGAGTCCTTCCCGCCAAGAGACCCAGTACTTC.

The genes are TRBV12-5 and TRBJ2-7, with a possible D match to TRBD2 (5 bases). The CDR3 is 14 amino acids. The germline gives CDR1 LGHNT, CDR2 FRNRAP. Deletions cut 6 bases from V and 0 bases from J, with 12 bases between. This CDR3 is CASGVERSSYEQYF. As DNA, the CDR3 is TGTGCTAGTGGGGTCGAGCGGAGCTCCTACGAGCAGTACTTC.

This clonotype was observed many times. The V and J genes are TRBV5-1 and TRBJ2-7, with 7 bases matching TRBD1. The J segment lost 1 base and the V segment lost 1 base, leaving 2 bases of the junction unmatched. This CDR3 contains 14 residues. The germline V gene has CDR1 SGHRS and CDR2 YFSETQ. The CDR3 protein is CASSLPTGSYEQYF. The CDR3 DNA sequence: TGCGCCAGCAGCTTGCCGACAGGGTCCTACGAGCAGTACTTC.

V and J are TRBV20-1 and TRBJ2-2; 8 nucleotides align to TRBD2. CDR1 DFQATT and CDR2 SNEGSKA come from the germline V gene (reference sequence). This CDR3 spans 15 amino acids. V lost 3 bases, J lost 9 bases, and 12 bases stayed unmatched. The CDR3 reads CSARGGSGSSWELFF. The CDR3 DNA reads as TGCAGTGCTAGGGGGGGAAGCGGGAGTAGTTGGGAGCTGTTTTTT.

V is TRBV9 and J is TRBJ1-6; 7 positions agree with TRBD1. Per the germline V gene, CDR1 is SGDLS and CDR2 is YYNGEE. The CDR3 is 16 residues long. V lost 2 bases, J lost 6 bases, and 8 bases stayed unmatched. The CDR3 reads CASSVTRDSANSPLHF. In DNA, the CDR3 is TGTGCCAGCAGCGTTACCCGGGACAGTGCTAATTCACCCCTCCACTTT.